This entry lists 12 T cell receptor beta chains sequenced from one sample in a study of cytomegalovirus exposure and HLA in healthy donors. Both 60 Vbeta primers and 13 Jbeta primers went into the PCR. The repertoire was sequenced with immunoSEQ multiplex PCR; TCRdb's copy has only in-frame clones and lacks some. The sample lists around 140,000 clones; 75% to 80% were seen once. What was sequenced was PBMCs. These TCRs come from a woman younger than 35 in good health and CMV-seropositive.

The chain links TRBV10-2 to TRBJ2-2, with D possibly matching TRBD1 (6 bases). CDR3 length equals 15 residues. The V end was cut by 11 bases, the J end by 2 bases, with 18 bases between. Germline CDR1 WSHSY, CDR2 SAAADI. CDR3 DNA sequence: TGCGCCGGAAAAACCCACAGGGCTAACACCGGGGAGCTGTTTTTT. Translation gives CAGKTHRANTGELFF.

The chain recombines TRBV10-2 with TRBJ1-4, with a weak D call TRBD1 (5 bases). The germline V gene has CDR1 WSHSY and CDR2 SAAADI. V shed 4 bases and J shed 4 bases, with 10 bases lying between them. The CDR3 spans 14 residues. The chain's CDR3 is CASSGQIFNEKLFF. In DNA, the CDR3 is TGCGCCAGCAGTGGACAGATCTTTAATGAAAAACTGTTTTTT.

CDR3: CASSLDWDRVKETQYF. The CDR3 DNA reads TGTGCCAGCAGCTTAGATTGGGACAGGGTCAAAGAGACCCAGTACTTC. V gene TRBV11-2 combines with J gene TRBJ2-5, with 9 positions matching TRBD1. V dropped 0 bases and J dropped 3; count of bases not matched to a gene: 5. Germline loops: CDR1 SGHAT, CDR2 FQNNGV. The CDR3 covers 16 residues.

J is TRBJ2-5 and V is TRBV5-4, with 8 bases identical to TRBD1. The CDR3 is made up of 14 amino acids. Germline trimming cut 3 bases from V and 2 bases from J; bases unmatched to any gene: 3. Germline loops: CDR1 SGHNT, CDR2 YYREEE (reference sequence). The CDR3 DNA reads as TGTGCCAGCAGCTGGCGGACAGGGCAAGAGACCCAGTACTTC. It encodes CASSWRTGQETQYF.

This clone was detected a few times. The rearrangement joins TRBV4-3 to TRBJ1-1; 8 bases align to TRBD1. The V gene end was trimmed by 3 bases and the J gene end by 7 bases; junction bases not matched to a gene: 4. Germline V gene sequence: CDR1 LGHNA, CDR2 YSLEER. The CDR3 extends over 13 amino acids. The CDR3 sequence is CASSQGTGVEAFF. In nucleotides, the CDR3 is TGCGCCAGCAGCCAGGGGACAGGAGTTGAAGCTTTCTTT.

The J gene is TRBJ2-7, the V gene TRBV19; tentatively, D is TRBD1 (6 bases). V lost 3 bases to trimming and J lost 3 bases, with 12 bases between them. Germline assignment: CDR1 LNHDA and CDR2 SQIVND (reference sequence). The CDR3 loop spans 14 amino acids. The CDR3 here is CASSISGVNYEQYF. The CDR3, as DNA: TGTGCCAGTAGTATTTCAGGGGTTAACTACGAGCAGTACTTC. Combining the CDR3 with reference TRBV19 and TRBJ2-7 gives the whole variable domain DGGITQSPKYLFRKEGQNVTLSCEQNLNHDAMYWYRQDPGQGLRLIYYSQIVNDFQKGDIAEGYSVSREKKESFPLTVTSAQKNPTAFYLCASSISGVNYEQYFGPGTRLTVT.

The J gene is TRBJ2-4, the V gene TRBV9; D remains unclear. The germline gives CDR1 SGDLS, CDR2 YYNGEE. Trimming left V 0 bases short and J 3 bases short, with 13 bases between. The CDR3 has 16 residues. The CDR3 sequence: CASSVAAPSGKNIQYF. CDR3 coding DNA: TGTGCCAGCAGCGTAGCGGCTCCGTCGGGCAAAAACATTCAGTACTTC.

The genes are TRBV6-1 and TRBJ2-3; D may be TRBD2 (5 bases). This CDR3 is built from 18 residues. V was shortened by 1 base and J by 0 bases, with 17 bases between the two germline ends. The germline V gene has CDR1 MNHNS and CDR2 SASEGT. CDR3 sequence reads: CASSEGLARRTSTDTQYF. The CDR3 DNA reads TGTGCCAGCAGTGAAGGGCTAGCTCGTAGGACTAGCACAGATACGCAGTATTTT.

This clone was found once. The chain employs TRBV10-3 and TRBJ2-7; D is unresolved. V was clipped by 6 bases and J by 2 bases, with 11 bases between them. Germline values: CDR1 ENHRY, CDR2 SYGVKD. The CDR3 has 13 residues. In nucleotides, the CDR3 is TGTGCCATCAGCGAAGACGGAGCCTACGAGCAGTACTTC. It codes for CAISEDGAYEQYF.

V usage is TRBV5-1 and J usage is TRBJ2-2; D is unresolved. The CDR3 has 16 residues. Germline CDR1 reads SGHRS; CDR2 reads YFSETQ. Trimming took off 1 base at V and 0 bases at J, with 10 bases between the two ends. The CDR3 nucleotides are TGCGCCAGCAGCTTGCTGGCCAGTACGAACACCGGGGAGCTGTTTTTT. Encoded protein: CASSLLASTNTGELFF.

This clone has just a few counts. The chain combines TRBV6-1 with TRBJ1-2; D not resolved. Trimming shortened V by 6 bases and J by 6 bases, and 14 bases separated the two germline ends. The CDR3 is 13 residues long. Germline loops: CDR1 MNHNS, CDR2 SASEGT. CDR3 nucleotide sequence: TGTGCCAGCAGATATGACAAGGCCGATGGCTACACCTTC. It yields the protein CASRYDKADGYTF.

The chain combines TRBV7-9 with TRBJ1-3; D not resolved. Per germline, CDR1 SEHNR and CDR2 FQNEAQ (reference sequence). This CDR3 has 15 amino acids. The V and J ends lost 0 bases and 0 bases respectively, with 6 bases between them. CDR3 coding DNA: TGTGCCAGCAGCTTAGCCGGGAGCTCTGGAAACACCATATATTTT. This sequence encodes CASSLAGSSGNTIYF.